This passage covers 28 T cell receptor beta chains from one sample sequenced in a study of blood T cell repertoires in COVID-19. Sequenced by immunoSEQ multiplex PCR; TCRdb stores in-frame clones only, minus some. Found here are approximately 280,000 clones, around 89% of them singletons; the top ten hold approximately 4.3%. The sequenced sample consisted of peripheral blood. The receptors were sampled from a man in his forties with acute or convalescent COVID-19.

This CDR3 reads CASRSGHGPNEQFF. CDR3 DNA sequence: TGTGCCAGCAGGTCGGGACATGGTCCAAATGAGCAGTTCTTC. This rearrangement joins TRBV6-5 to TRBJ2-1; a weak D match, TRBD1 (6 bases). Germline CDR1 is MNHEY and CDR2 is SVGAGI. Trimming took 6 bases from V and 7 from J, leaving 16 bases between them. The CDR3 covers 14 residues.

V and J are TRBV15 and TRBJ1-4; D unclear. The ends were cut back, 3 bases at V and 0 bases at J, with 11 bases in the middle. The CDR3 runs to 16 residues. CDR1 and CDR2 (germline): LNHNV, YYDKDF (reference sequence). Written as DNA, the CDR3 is TGTGCCACCAGCAGGACGACACCGGCAACTAATGAAAAACTGTTTTTT. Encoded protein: CATSRTTPATNEKLFF.

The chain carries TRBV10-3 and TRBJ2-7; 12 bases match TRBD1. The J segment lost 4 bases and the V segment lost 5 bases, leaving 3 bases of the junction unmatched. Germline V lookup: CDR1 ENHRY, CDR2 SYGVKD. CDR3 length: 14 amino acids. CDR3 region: CAISPGQGAYEQYF. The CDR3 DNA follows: TGTGCCATCAGTCCGGGACAGGGGGCGTACGAGCAGTACTTC.

The CDR3 region has the DNA TGTGCTAGTGGTCCTTCAGTGGCAGATACGCAGTATTTT. Encoded protein: CASGPSVADTQYF. The J gene is TRBJ2-3, the V gene TRBV12-5; D not certain. The germline gives CDR1 LGHNT, CDR2 FRNRAP. V lost 5 bases to trimming and J lost 4 bases, with 10 bases between them. The CDR3 is 13 amino acids.

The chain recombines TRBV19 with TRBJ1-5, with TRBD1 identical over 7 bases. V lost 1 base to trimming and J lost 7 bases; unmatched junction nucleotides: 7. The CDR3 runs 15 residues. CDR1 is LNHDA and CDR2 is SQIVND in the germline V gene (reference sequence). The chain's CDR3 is CASSIARTGIQPQHF. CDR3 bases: TGTGCCAGTAGTATAGCCCGGACAGGCATACAGCCCCAGCATTTT.

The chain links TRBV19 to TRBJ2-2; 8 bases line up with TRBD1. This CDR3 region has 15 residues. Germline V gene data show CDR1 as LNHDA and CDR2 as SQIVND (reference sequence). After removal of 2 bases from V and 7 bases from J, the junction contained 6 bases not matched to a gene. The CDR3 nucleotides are TGTGCCAGTAGTATATGGACAGGGAGTATCGGGGAGCTGTTTTTT. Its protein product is CASSIWTGSIGELFF.

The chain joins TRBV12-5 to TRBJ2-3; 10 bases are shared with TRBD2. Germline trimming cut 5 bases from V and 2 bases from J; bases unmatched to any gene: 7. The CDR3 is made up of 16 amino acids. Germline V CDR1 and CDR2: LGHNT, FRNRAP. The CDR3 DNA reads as TGTGCTAGTGGTGCCGGACTAGCGGCCTCCACAGATACGCAGTATTTT. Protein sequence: CASGAGLAASTDTQYF.

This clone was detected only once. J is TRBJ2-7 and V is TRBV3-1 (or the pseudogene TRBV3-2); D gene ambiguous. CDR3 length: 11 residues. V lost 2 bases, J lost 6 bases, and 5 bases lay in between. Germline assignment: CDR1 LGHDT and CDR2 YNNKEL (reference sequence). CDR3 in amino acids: CASSQLGEQYF. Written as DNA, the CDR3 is TGTGCCAGCAGCCAACTAGGCGAGCAGTACTTC.

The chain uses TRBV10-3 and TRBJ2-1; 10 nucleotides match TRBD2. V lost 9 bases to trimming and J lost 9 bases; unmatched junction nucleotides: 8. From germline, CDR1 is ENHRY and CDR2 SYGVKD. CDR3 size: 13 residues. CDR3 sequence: CAISLAGAGEQFF. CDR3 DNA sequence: TGTGCCATATCGCTAGCGGGGGCAGGTGAGCAGTTCTTC.

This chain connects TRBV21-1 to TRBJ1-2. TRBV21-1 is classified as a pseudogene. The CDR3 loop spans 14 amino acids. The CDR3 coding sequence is TGTGCCAGCAGCCCCCTTGAGGCTAACTATGGCTACACCTTC. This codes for CASSPLEANYGYTF.

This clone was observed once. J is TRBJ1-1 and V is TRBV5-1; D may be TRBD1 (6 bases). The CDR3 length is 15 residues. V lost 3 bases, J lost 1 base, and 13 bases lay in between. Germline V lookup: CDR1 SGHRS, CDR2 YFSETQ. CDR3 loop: CASSWGHSTNTEAFF. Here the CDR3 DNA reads TGCGCCAGCAGCTGGGGACATTCTACGAACACTGAAGCTTTCTTT.

CDR3 in DNA: TGTGCCAGCAGTAATAGCGGGGGGCCAAAGAATGAGCAGTTCTTC. The encoded protein is CASSNSGGPKNEQFF. The chain uses TRBV6-5 and TRBJ2-1; 10 bases are a match to TRBD2. The CDR3 spans 15 residues. V was pared by 5 bases and J by 7 bases, with 8 bases of the junction left unmatched. Germline CDR1 and CDR2: MNHEY and SVGAGI.

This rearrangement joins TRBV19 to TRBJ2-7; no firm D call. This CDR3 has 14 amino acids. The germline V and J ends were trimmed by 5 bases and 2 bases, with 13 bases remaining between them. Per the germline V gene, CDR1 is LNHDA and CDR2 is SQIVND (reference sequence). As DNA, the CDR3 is TGTGCCAGTAGTCCTTCATCCCCTACCTACGAGCAGTACTTC. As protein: CASSPSSPTYEQYF.

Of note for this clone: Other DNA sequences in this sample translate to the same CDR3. CDR3 in amino acids: CASSGQGNTEAFF. Here the CDR3 DNA reads TGCGCCAGCAGTGGGCAGGGTAACACTGAAGCTTTCTTT. V usage is TRBV10-1 and J usage is TRBJ1-1, with D possibly TRBD1 on 5 matching bases. The CDR3 has 13 residues. Germline assignment: CDR1 WNHNN and CDR2 SYGVQD (reference sequence). Trimming cost V 4 bases and J 2 bases, with 8 bases left between them.

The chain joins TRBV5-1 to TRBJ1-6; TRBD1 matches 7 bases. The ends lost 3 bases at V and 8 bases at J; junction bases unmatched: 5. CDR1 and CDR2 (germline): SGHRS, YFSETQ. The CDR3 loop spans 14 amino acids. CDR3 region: CASSSDRDDSPLHF. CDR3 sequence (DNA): TGCGCCAGCAGCTCCGACAGGGATGATTCACCCCTCCACTTT.

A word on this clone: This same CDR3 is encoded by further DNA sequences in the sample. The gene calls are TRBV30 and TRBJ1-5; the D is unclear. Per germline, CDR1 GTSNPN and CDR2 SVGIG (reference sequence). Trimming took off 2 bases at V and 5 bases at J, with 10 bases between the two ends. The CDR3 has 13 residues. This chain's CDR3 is CAWSSGEDQPQHF. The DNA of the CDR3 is TGTGCCTGGAGTTCCGGGGAAGATCAGCCCCAGCATTTT.

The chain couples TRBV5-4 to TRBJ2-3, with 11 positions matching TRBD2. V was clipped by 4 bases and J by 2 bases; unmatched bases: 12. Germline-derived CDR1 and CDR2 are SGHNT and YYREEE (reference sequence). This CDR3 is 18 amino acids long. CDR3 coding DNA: TGTGCCAGCAGCGGAACTAGCGGGGGCGCCTCCTACACAGATACGCAGTATTTT. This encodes CASSGTSGGASYTDTQYF.

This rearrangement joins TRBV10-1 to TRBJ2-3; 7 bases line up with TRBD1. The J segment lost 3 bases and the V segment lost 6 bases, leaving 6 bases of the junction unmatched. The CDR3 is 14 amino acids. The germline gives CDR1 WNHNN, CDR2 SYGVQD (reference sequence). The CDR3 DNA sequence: TGCGCCAGCAGCGAGGGGGCGCGAACAGATACGCAGTATTTT. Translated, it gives CASSEGARTDTQYF.

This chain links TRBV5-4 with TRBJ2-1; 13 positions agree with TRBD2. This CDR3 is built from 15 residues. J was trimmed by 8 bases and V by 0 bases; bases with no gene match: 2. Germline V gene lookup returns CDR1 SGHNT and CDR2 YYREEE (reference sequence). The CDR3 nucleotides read TGTGCCAGCAGCTTGGGACTAGCGGGGGGCGATGAGCAGTTCTTC. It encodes CASSLGLAGGDEQFF.

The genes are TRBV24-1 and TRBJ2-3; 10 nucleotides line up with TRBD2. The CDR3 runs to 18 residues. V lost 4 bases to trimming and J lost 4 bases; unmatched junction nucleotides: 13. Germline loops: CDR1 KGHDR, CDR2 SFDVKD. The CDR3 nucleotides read TGTGCCACCAGTGACCCAGGGGCTAGCGGGGGTGGCGCAGATACGCAGTATTTT. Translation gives CATSDPGASGGGADTQYF.

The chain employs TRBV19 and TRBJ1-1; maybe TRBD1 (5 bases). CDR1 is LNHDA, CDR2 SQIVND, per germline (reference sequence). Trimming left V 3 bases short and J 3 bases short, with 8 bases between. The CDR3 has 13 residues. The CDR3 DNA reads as TGTGCCAGTAGTATGAAGGGGCACACTGAAGCTTTCTTT. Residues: CASSMKGHTEAFF.

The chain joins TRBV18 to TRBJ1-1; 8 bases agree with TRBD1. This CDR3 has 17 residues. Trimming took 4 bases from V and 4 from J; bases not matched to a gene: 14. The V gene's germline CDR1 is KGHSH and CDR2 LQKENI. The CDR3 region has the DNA TGTGCCAGCTCACGAATGGGAGCCTCAGGGGGCGGCACTGAAGCTTTCTTT. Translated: CASSRMGASGGGTEAFF. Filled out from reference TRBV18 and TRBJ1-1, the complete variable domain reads NAGVMQNPRHLVRRRGQEARLRCSPMKGHSHVYWYRQLPEEGLKFMVYLQKENIIDESGMPKERFSAEFPKEGPSILRIQQVVRGDSAAYFCASSRMGASGGGTEAFFGQGTRLTVV.

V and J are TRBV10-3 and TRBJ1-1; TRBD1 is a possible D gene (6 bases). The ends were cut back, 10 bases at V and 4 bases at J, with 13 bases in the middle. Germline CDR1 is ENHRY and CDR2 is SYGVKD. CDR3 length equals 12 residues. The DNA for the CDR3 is TGTGCCACTTCGAGAGGGGGCACTGAAGCTTTCTTT. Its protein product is CATSRGGTEAFF.

The CDR3 spells CASSQGAGLAKNIQYF. The DNA for the CDR3 is TGTGCCAGCAGCCAAGGGGCAGGTCTAGCCAAAAACATTCAGTACTTC. The chain uses TRBV3-1 (or the pseudogene TRBV3-2) and TRBJ2-4; D is ambiguous. The V gene's germline CDR1 is LGHDT and CDR2 YNNKEL (reference sequence). V was shortened by 1 base and J by 0 bases, with 10 bases between the two germline ends. The CDR3 spans 16 residues.

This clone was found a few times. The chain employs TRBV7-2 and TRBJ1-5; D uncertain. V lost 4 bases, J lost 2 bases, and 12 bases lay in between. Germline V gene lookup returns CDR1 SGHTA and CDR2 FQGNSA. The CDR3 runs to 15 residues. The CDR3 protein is CASSSAPSGNQPQHF. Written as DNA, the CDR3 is TGTGCCAGCAGCTCGGCCCCCAGCGGCAATCAGCCCCAGCATTTT.

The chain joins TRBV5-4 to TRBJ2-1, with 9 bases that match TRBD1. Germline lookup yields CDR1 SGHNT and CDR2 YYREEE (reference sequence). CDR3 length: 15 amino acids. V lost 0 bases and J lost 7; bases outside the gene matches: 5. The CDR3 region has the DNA TGTGCCAGCAGCTTGGGGGACAGGGATTCTAATGAGCAGTTCTTC. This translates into CASSLGDRDSNEQFF.

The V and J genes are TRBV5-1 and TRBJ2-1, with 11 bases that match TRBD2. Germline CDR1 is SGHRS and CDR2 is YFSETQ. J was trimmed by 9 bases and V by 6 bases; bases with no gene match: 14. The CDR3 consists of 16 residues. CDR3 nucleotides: TGCGCCAGCACCGCCGGGAGTAGCGGGGGGGCAATTGAGCAGTTCTTC. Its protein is CASTAGSSGGAIEQFF. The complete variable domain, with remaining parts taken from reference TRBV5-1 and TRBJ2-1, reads KAGVTQTPRYLIKTRGQQVTLSCSPISGHRSVSWYQQTPGQGLQFLFEYFSETQRNKGNFPGRFSGRQFSNSRSEMNVSTLELGDSALYLCASTAGSSGGAIEQFFGPGTRLTVL.

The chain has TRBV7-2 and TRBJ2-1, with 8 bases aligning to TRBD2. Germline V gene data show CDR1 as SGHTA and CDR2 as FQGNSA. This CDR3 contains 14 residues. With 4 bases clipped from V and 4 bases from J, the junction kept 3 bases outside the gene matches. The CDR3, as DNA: TGTGCCAGCAGCTCCCGCGGGGGGTACAATGAGCAGTTCTTC. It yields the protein CASSSRGGYNEQFF.